This T cell receptor beta chain was identified during a study of spatial heterogeneity in lung cancer. As for the study in general: Detected beta-chain sequences consistently exceeded alpha-chain sequences.

The presence of a unique molecular identifier marked each TCR cDNA molecule. TCRdb analysed the 5' RACE reads with MiXCR anew, one entry per CDR3 protein. There are some 16,000 distinct CDR3 sequences in the sample; 3% to 4.5% occur only once, and 8.5% to 10% lies in the top ten. This clonotype was seen only a few times. This beta chain turned up in a library designed for alpha chains; as an off-target read, its abundance says little. Germline loops: CDR1 LGHDT, CDR2 YNNKEL (reference sequence). The germline V and J ends were trimmed by 3 bases and 8 bases, with 14 bases remaining between them. The CDR3 consists of 15 residues. The time point was: sample taken at primary tumor resection. Extraction of whole RNA from tumor, nontumor lung or frozen PBMC preceded unsorted sequencing.

Sequenced here: normal lung tissue next to the tumor, sampled at surgery. The chain uses TRBV3-1 and TRBJ1-6, with a possible D match to TRBD1 (5 bases). This receptor was obtained from a male donor with early-stage non-small cell lung cancer. Here the CDR3 reads CASSQIGLGDSPLHF. CDR3 DNA sequence: TGTGCCAGCAGCCAGATCGGGTTGGGGGATTCACCCCTCCACTTT.